The 9 T cell receptor beta chains given below trace back to one sample, sequenced in a study of cytomegalovirus exposure and HLA in healthy donors. Both 60 Vbeta primers and 13 Jbeta primers went into the PCR. Clones were sequenced by immunoSEQ multiplex PCR, and TCRdb holds only the in-frame ones, with some missing. The sample has fewer than 100,000 clones, about 76% seen once. The sample comprised PBMCs. Source of these receptors: a middle-aged man in good health and CMV-seropositive.

The genes are TRBV11-3 and TRBJ2-1; weak D call: TRBD1 (5 bases). The length of the CDR3 is 14 residues. The V gene's germline CDR1 is SGHNT and CDR2 YENEEA. V was shortened by 4 bases and J by 8 bases, with 15 bases between the two germline ends. The CDR3 DNA sequence: TGTGCCAGCAGCTCCCGCGCTAGGGGTGATGAGCAGTTCTTC. As protein: CASSSRARGDEQFF. The whole variable domain, filled in from reference TRBV11-3 and TRBJ2-1, reads EAGVVQSPRYKIIEKKQPVAFWCNPISGHNTLYWYLQNLGQGPELLIRYENEEAVDDSQLPKDRFSAERLKGVDSTLKIQPAELGDSAVYLCASSSRARGDEQFFGPGTRLTVL.

The genes are TRBV28 and TRBJ2-5; 9 bases are shared with TRBD2. Per germline, CDR1 MDHEN and CDR2 SYDVKM. CDR3 length: 17 residues. J lost 5 bases, V lost 6 bases, and 16 bases had no gene match. CDR3 nucleotide sequence: TGTGCCAGCAGCGCCCTGGGACTAGCAAACCTGCTTGAGACCCAGTACTTC. Amino acids: CASSALGLANLLETQYF.

The gene calls are TRBV29-1 and TRBJ2-7; the D gene is possibly TRBD2 (7 bases). V lost 6 bases to trimming and J lost 2 bases, with 17 bases between them. The germline gives CDR1 SQVTM, CDR2 ANQGSEA. The CDR3 is 14 amino acids. CDR3 in DNA: TGCAGCGTGGCAAGGGGGGGGTCAGCCTACGAGCAGTACTTC. Translation gives CSVARGGSAYEQYF.

The rearrangement links TRBV5-1 to TRBJ1-6; TRBD1 agrees at 9 bases. With 6 bases clipped from V and 4 bases from J, the junction kept 2 bases outside the gene matches. The CDR3 consists of 14 residues. Germline V lookup: CDR1 SGHRS, CDR2 YFSETQ. The CDR3 bases are TGCGCCAGCACGGGGACAGGGTATAATTCACCCCTCCACTTT. This codes for CASTGTGYNSPLHF.

CDR3 DNA: TGTGCCAGCAGAGGACTAGCGGGGTACAATGAGCAGTTCTTC. Its protein is CASRGLAGYNEQFF. The chain joins TRBV27 to TRBJ2-1; 12 nucleotides match TRBD2. CDR1 is MNHEY, CDR2 SMNVEV, per germline (reference sequence). Trimming removed 6 bases from V and 4 bases from J; junction bases left unmatched: 1. The CDR3 covers 14 residues.

As regards this clone: Compared with germline, one end of the junction differs, possibly owing to a read error. V usage is TRBV7-9 and J usage is TRBJ2-3; 10 bases align to TRBD1. Germline CDR1 SEHNR, CDR2 FQNEAQ (reference sequence). The CDR3 contains 16 residues. The CDR3 is CSSSSDRGLGTDTQYF. DNA of the CDR3: TGTTCCAGCAGCTCCGACAGGGGGCTGGGCACAGATACGCAGTATTTT.

The V call is TRBV5-1, the J call TRBJ2-5; the match to TRBD2 covers 7 bases. CDR1 is SGHRS and CDR2 is YFSETQ in the germline V gene. V lost 1 base and J lost 5; bases outside the gene matches: 2. The CDR3 is 13 amino acids. Here the CDR3 DNA reads TGCGCCAGCAGCTTGCGGGGGGACGAGACCCAGTACTTC. As protein: CASSLRGDETQYF.

V usage is TRBV9 and J usage is TRBJ2-5, with 8 bases identical to TRBD2. The junction had 11 bases not matched to a gene; V was cut back by 0 bases and J by 4 bases. This CDR3 has 17 amino acids. Germline CDR1 SGDLS, CDR2 YYNGEE. CDR3: CASSVGESSGRLETQYF. CDR3 nucleotides: TGTGCCAGCAGCGTAGGGGAATCCAGCGGGAGATTAGAGACCCAGTACTTC.

This clone has only one observation. The chain is built from TRBV5-1 and TRBJ1-2; D is possibly TRBD1 (5 bases). Germline assignment: CDR1 SGHRS and CDR2 YFSETQ. The CDR3 consists of 15 residues. Trimming removed 0 bases from V and 7 bases from J, with 16 bases in between. CDR3 bases: TGCGCCAGCAGCTTGGCCCAGGACACCTCGGGTGGCTACACCTTC. It codes for CASSLAQDTSGGYTF.